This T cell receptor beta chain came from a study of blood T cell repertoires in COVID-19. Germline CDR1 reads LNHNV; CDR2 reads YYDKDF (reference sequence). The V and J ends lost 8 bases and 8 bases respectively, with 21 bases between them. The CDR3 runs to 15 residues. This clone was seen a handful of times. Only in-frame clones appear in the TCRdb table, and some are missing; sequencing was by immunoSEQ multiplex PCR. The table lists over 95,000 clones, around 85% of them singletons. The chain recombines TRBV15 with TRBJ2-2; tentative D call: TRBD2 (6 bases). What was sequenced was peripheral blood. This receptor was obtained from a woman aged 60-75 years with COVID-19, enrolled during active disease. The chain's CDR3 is CATRHAGTWPGELFF. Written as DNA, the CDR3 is TGTGCCACCCGTCACGCGGGGACTTGGCCAGGGGAGCTGTTTTTT.